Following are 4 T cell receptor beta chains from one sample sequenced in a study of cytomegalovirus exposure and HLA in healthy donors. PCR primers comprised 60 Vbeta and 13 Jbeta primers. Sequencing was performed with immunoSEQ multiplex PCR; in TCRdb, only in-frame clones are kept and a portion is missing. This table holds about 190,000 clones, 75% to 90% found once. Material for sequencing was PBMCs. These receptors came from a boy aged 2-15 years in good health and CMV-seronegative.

DNA for the CDR3: TGTGCCTGGAGCGTTGCAGGGAATCAGCCCCAGCATTTT. Amino acids: CAWSVAGNQPQHF. The rearrangement links TRBV30 to TRBJ1-5; tentative D call: TRBD1 (5 bases). Germline CDR1 reads GTSNPN; CDR2 reads SVGIG (reference sequence). The V end lost 3 bases, the J end lost 4 bases, and 10 bases lay between the germline ends. This CDR3 has 13 amino acids.

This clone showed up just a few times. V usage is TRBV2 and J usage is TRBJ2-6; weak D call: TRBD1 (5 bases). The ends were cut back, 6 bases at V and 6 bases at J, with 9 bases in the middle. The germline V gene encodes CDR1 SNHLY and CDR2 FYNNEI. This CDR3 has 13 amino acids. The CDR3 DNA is TGTGCCAGCAGACAGGTGGTGGCCAACGTCCTGACTTTC. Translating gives CASRQVVANVLTF.

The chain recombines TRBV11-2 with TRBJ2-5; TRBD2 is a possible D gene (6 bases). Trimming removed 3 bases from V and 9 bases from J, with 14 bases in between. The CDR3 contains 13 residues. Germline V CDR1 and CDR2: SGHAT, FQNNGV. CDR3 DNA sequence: TGTGCCAGCAGCTTTTTCCGCGGAGGGGCCCAGTACTTC. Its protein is CASSFFRGGAQYF. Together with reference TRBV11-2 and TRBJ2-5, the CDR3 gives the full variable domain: EAGVAQSPRYKIIEKRQSVAFWCNPISGHATLYWYQQILGQGPKLLIQFQNNGVVDDSQLPKDRFSAERLKGVDSTLKIQPAKLEDSAVYLCASSFFRGGAQYFGPGTRLLVL.

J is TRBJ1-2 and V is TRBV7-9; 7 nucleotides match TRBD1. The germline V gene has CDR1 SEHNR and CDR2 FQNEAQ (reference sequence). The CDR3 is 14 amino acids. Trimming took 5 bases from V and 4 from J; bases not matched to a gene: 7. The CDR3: CASSVRTGAYGYTF. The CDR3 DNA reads TGTGCCAGCAGCGTCCGGACAGGAGCCTATGGCTACACCTTC.